These 4 T cell receptor beta chains were sequenced from one sample in a study of a mutant IDH1 vaccine in newly diagnosed glioma. The protocol was immunoSEQ multiplex PCR, while the TCRdb copy is restricted to in-frame clones and leaves out a portion. Of 50,000 to 70,000 clones in the sample, 74% were seen once. For these receptors, no antigen is known. As to time point: week 35, safety follow-up. Mutant IDH1 20-mer peptide, at 300 ug, made up each vaccine dose, with topical imiquimod. The material was PBMCs, obtained from a glioma patient whose treatment included an IDH1 peptide vaccine. The receptor source for this set is a man aged 50-60 years with glioma.

The chain couples TRBV30 to TRBJ2-7, with 7 positions matching TRBD2. V shed 4 bases and J 0 bases; nucleotides not matched to a gene: 6. Germline CDR1 is GTSNPN and CDR2 is SVGIG (reference sequence). The CDR3 covers 14 residues. The CDR3 loop reads CAWKGRGPSYEQYF. As DNA, the CDR3 is TGTGCCTGGAAAGGGAGGGGTCCCTCCTACGAGCAGTACTTC.

This clone was observed a handful of times. V is TRBV15 and J is TRBJ1-1, with a weak D call TRBD1 (6 bases). Between the trimmed V and J ends, which lost 4 bases and 3 bases, there was a span of 15 bases. The CDR3 contains 15 residues. Germline values: CDR1 LNHNV, CDR2 YYDKDF (reference sequence). CDR3 region: CATSNEGRGHTEAFF. Here the CDR3 DNA reads TGTGCCACCAGCAACGAGGGCAGGGGACACACTGAAGCTTTCTTT.

The chain combines TRBV9 with TRBJ2-7; 11 nucleotides match TRBD2. CDR1 SGDLS and CDR2 YYNGEE come from the germline V gene. This CDR3 region has 14 residues. Trimming cost V 3 bases and J 7 bases; bases outside gene matches: 6. The CDR3, as DNA: TGTGCCAGCAGCGGTAGCGGGGGGGCCCGGGAGCAGTACTTC. Translating it yields CASSGSGGAREQYF. Full variable domain (rest looked up from reference TRBV9 and TRBJ2-7): DSGVTQTPKHLITATGQRVTLRCSPRSGDLSVYWYQQSLDQGLQFLIQYYNGEERAKGNILERFSAQQFPDLHSELNLSSLELGDSALYFCASSGSGGAREQYFGPGTRLTVT.

This sequence joins TRBV2 and TRBJ2-7; TRBD1 or TRBD2 may be the D gene (5 bases each). V was trimmed by 3 bases and J by 6 bases, leaving 12 bases between them. Looked up from germline, CDR1 is SNHLY and CDR2 is FYNNEI. The CDR3 consists of 13 residues. The CDR3 spells CASSDRTSGEQYF. The CDR3 nucleotides are TGTGCCAGCAGTGACCGGACAAGCGGCGAGCAGTACTTC.